A single sample gave rise to the 30 T cell receptor beta chains below, sequenced in a study of blood T cell repertoires in COVID-19. Clones were read by immunoSEQ multiplex PCR, and TCRdb kept only the in-frame ones, dropping some. The repertoire includes 100,000 or so clones, about 90% of them detected once, and approximately 7.3% sits in the top ten. Sequenced: peripheral blood. These receptor sequences come from a man younger than 40 in a cohort sampled during active COVID-19.

This clone has a single count. The chain's CDR3 is CASKITGGQETQYF. CDR3 nucleotide sequence: TGTGCCAGCAAGATCACAGGGGGACAGGAGACCCAGTACTTC. This rearrangement joins TRBV13 to TRBJ2-5, with TRBD1 identical over 8 bases. The V segment lost 7 bases and the J segment 5 bases; nucleotides outside the gene matches: 9. The germline V gene encodes CDR1 PRHDT and CDR2 FYEKMQ (reference sequence). The CDR3 loop spans 14 amino acids.

This chain joins TRBV18 and TRBJ2-1, with a tentative D call TRBD1 (7 bases). V was pared by 5 bases and J by 8 bases, with 16 bases between. Germline V gene lookup returns CDR1 KGHSH and CDR2 LQKENI. This CDR3 is built from 14 residues. The CDR3 region is CASSGRGVVDEQFF. The CDR3 DNA reads as TGTGCCAGCTCAGGCAGGGGGGTCGTCGATGAGCAGTTCTTC.

This rearrangement joins TRBV6-4 to TRBJ2-5; 10 positions match TRBD2. J gave up 0 bases and V 6 bases, and 7 bases lay outside the gene matches. Germline assignment: CDR1 MRHNA and CDR2 SNTAGT. The CDR3 totals 16 residues. The CDR3 here is CASRKLAGPYQETQYF. The CDR3 bases are TGTGCCAGCAGGAAACTAGCGGGGCCGTACCAAGAGACCCAGTACTTC.

The chain carries TRBV3-1 (or the pseudogene TRBV3-2) and TRBJ1-2; 7 bases line up with TRBD1. V lost 0 bases, J lost 8 bases, and 6 bases stayed unmatched. CDR1 is LGHDT, CDR2 YNNKEL, per germline (reference sequence). The length of the CDR3 is 14 residues. CDR3: CASSQDLSGGGYTF. CDR3 DNA sequence: TGTGCCAGCAGCCAAGATTTATCAGGGGGAGGCTACACCTTC.

V and J are TRBV15 and TRBJ2-3; possible D gene TRBD1, 6 bases. Per germline, CDR1 LNHNV and CDR2 YYDKDF (reference sequence). The CDR3 sequence is 14 residues long. V was cut by 1 base and J by 1 base, with 6 bases left in between. CDR3 DNA: TGTGCCACCAGCAGAGGGACAGGCACAGATACGCAGTATTTT. Its translation: CATSRGTGTDTQYF.

The J gene is TRBJ1-3, the V gene TRBV6-5; D ambiguous. CDR1 and CDR2 (germline): MNHEY, SVGAGI. The CDR3 contains 13 residues. V gave up 5 bases and J gave up 2 bases, with 7 bases separating them. The CDR3 loop is CASSQSPGNTIYF. CDR3 DNA: TGTGCCAGCAGTCAGTCCCCTGGAAACACCATATATTTT.

The V gene is TRBV10-1, the J gene TRBJ2-1; 9 bases line up with TRBD2. V shed 2 bases, J shed 1 base, and the junction held 6 bases outside the gene matches. The CDR3 is 17 residues long. Germline CDR1 WNHNN, CDR2 SYGVQD (reference sequence). CDR3 bases: TGCGCCAGCAGTGAGCCCCAAGCGGGGGGTTCCTACAATGAGCAGTTCTTC. This translates into CASSEPQAGGSYNEQFF.

In this sample, this clone turned up once. The chain uses TRBV11-3 and TRBJ1-1; tentative D call: TRBD1 (6 bases). V was cut by 6 bases and J by 3 bases, with 11 bases left in between. There are 13 residues in the CDR3. Germline CDR1 and CDR2: SGHNT and YENEEA. DNA of the CDR3: TGTGCCAGCAGTACACAGGGCGACACTGAAGCTTTCTTT. Translated, it gives CASSTQGDTEAFF. The entire variable domain, with the rest obtained from reference TRBV11-3 and TRBJ1-1, is as follows: EAGVVQSPRYKIIEKKQPVAFWCNPISGHNTLYWYLQNLGQGPELLIRYENEEAVDDSQLPKDRFSAERLKGVDSTLKIQPAELGDSAVYLCASSTQGDTEAFFGQGTRLTVV.

This chain connects TRBV19 to TRBJ1-5; tentatively, D is TRBD1 (6 bases). CDR1 and CDR2 (germline): LNHDA, SQIVND (reference sequence). V lost 3 bases to trimming and J lost 6 bases, with 15 bases between them. The CDR3 spans 15 residues. CDR3 nucleotides: TGTGCCAGTAGTATCGGGGGGCCCCAAGGTCAGCCCCAGCATTTT. The encoded protein is CASSIGGPQGQPQHF.

For the CDR3, the DNA is TGTGCCTGGGCGGGCGTGTCGGACAGGCCCTATGGCTACACCTTC. Residues: CAWAGVSDRPYGYTF. The chain uses TRBV30 and TRBJ1-2; 7 bases match TRBD1. Per the germline V gene, CDR1 is GTSNPN and CDR2 is SVGIG (reference sequence). V lost 5 bases and J lost 4; bases outside the gene matches: 13. This CDR3 spans 15 amino acids.

The rearrangement links TRBV10-3 to TRBJ1-5; 8 bases agree with TRBD1. V shed 9 bases, J shed 2 bases, and the junction held 12 bases outside the gene matches. The germline CDR1 and CDR2 sequences are ENHRY and SYGVKD. This CDR3 spans 16 amino acids. The CDR3 DNA reads TGTGCCATAGCTTACCAGGGGGCGCACGGCAATCAGCCCCAGCATTTT. Protein: CAIAYQGAHGNQPQHF.

The V call is TRBV7-8, the J call TRBJ1-1; unclear D gene. Per germline, CDR1 SGHVS and CDR2 FQNEAQ. This CDR3 spans 12 amino acids. V shed 0 bases and J shed 10 bases, with 9 bases lying between them. As DNA, the CDR3 is TGTGCCAGCAGCTTAGCGAGGCAGCGAGCTTTCTTT. Translated, it gives CASSLARQRAFF.

V and J are TRBV9 and TRBJ1-2; perhaps TRBD1 as D (6 bases). This CDR3 comprises 17 residues. The V end lost 4 bases, the J end lost 4 bases, and 23 bases lay between the germline ends. The V gene's germline CDR1 is SGDLS and CDR2 YYNGEE. CDR3 sequence reads: CASSLGGTQGTLYGYTF. The CDR3 nucleotides read TGTGCCAGCAGCCTCGGGGGGACCCAGGGGACGCTCTATGGCTACACCTTC.

The gene calls are TRBV4-2 and TRBJ1-2; 7 bases line up with TRBD1. Germline V gene sequence: CDR1 LGHNA, CDR2 YNFKEQ. The V and J ends lost 3 bases and 2 bases, in that order; junction bases with no gene match: 6. This CDR3 contains 15 residues. The CDR3 sequence: CASSQDSTGNYGYTF. The CDR3 nucleotides are TGTGCCAGCAGCCAGGATTCGACAGGGAACTATGGCTACACCTTC.

This rearrangement joins TRBV19 to TRBJ1-1, with a weak D call TRBD1 (6 bases). Trimming removed 5 bases from V and 11 bases from J, with 18 bases in between. CDR3 length: 13 amino acids. CDR1 is LNHDA, CDR2 SQIVND, per germline (reference sequence). This chain's CDR3 is CASSASLQGLAFF. The CDR3 nucleotides read TGTGCCAGTAGTGCTTCACTCCAGGGGCTGGCTTTCTTT.

Here the CDR3 DNA reads TGTGCCAGCAGCCGGACTAGTCTCCACGAGCAGTACTTC. The encoded protein is CASSRTSLHEQYF. This chain joins TRBV3-1 (or the pseudogene TRBV3-2) and TRBJ2-7; 7 bases are shared with TRBD2. Germline V gene lookup returns CDR1 LGHDT and CDR2 YNNKEL (reference sequence). V dropped 4 bases and J dropped 5; count of bases not matched to a gene: 5. CDR3 length: 13 residues.

The chain carries TRBV6-2 or TRBV6-3 and TRBJ1-1; D may be TRBD1 (6 bases). Germline CDR1 reads MNHEY; CDR2 reads SVGEGT. There are 16 residues in the CDR3. Trimming pared 6 bases from V and 3 bases from J, leaving 20 bases between. Written as DNA, the CDR3 is TGTGCCAGCAGCCGAGTACAGGGCCGGGCGGACACTGAAGCTTTCTTT. It specifies CASSRVQGRADTEAFF.

The chain has TRBV7-9 and TRBJ1-1, with 8 bases identical to TRBD1. The CDR3 has 13 amino acids. The V gene end was trimmed by 6 bases and the J gene end by 7 bases; junction bases not matched to a gene: 7. CDR1 SEHNR and CDR2 FQNEAQ come from the germline V gene (reference sequence). The CDR3 loop reads CASRGQGAGEAFF. The DNA for the CDR3 is TGTGCCAGCAGAGGACAGGGCGCTGGTGAAGCTTTCTTT.

V usage is TRBV5-1 and J usage is TRBJ2-2; no clear D gene. The germline V and J ends were trimmed by 2 bases and 0 bases, with 8 bases remaining between them. This CDR3 contains 15 residues. Germline V gene lookup returns CDR1 SGHRS and CDR2 YFSETQ. CDR3 protein: CASSLITTNTGELFF. Written as DNA, the CDR3 is TGCGCCAGCAGCTTAATAACAACGAACACCGGGGAGCTGTTTTTT. Filled out from reference TRBV5-1 and TRBJ2-2, the complete variable domain reads KAGVTQTPRYLIKTRGQQVTLSCSPISGHRSVSWYQQTPGQGLQFLFEYFSETQRNKGNFPGRFSGRQFSNSRSEMNVSTLELGDSALYLCASSLITTNTGELFFGEGSRLTVL.

The chain joins TRBV7-2 to TRBJ1-2; weak D call: TRBD1 (6 bases). CDR1 and CDR2 (germline): SGHTA, FQGNSA. Trimming took off 5 bases at V and 2 bases at J, with 15 bases between the two ends. This CDR3 is built from 15 residues. The CDR3 loop is CASSQGSWGNYGYTF. CDR3 in DNA: TGTGCCAGCAGCCAGGGGAGTTGGGGGAACTATGGCTACACCTTC.

The rearrangement uses TRBV5-4 and TRBJ2-1, with 10 bases that match TRBD1. J lost 10 bases, V lost 1 base, and 11 bases had no gene match. The CDR3 runs to 16 residues. Germline V gives CDR1 SGHNT, CDR2 YYREEE (reference sequence). CDR3 loop: CASSLWGQGKRGEQFF. The CDR3 DNA sequence: TGTGCCAGCAGCTTGTGGGGACAGGGGAAGAGAGGGGAGCAGTTCTTC.

J is TRBJ2-5 and V is TRBV5-1; perhaps TRBD2 as D (7 bases). V was clipped by 2 bases and J by 5 bases, with 34 bases between them. Germline CDR1 is SGHRS and CDR2 is YFSETQ. The CDR3 is made up of 21 amino acids. CDR3 sequence reads: CASSFPPSGGAGSDSWETQYF. CDR3 nucleotides: TGCGCCAGCAGCTTTCCCCCGTCGGGGGGCGCAGGTTCGGACTCCTGGGAGACCCAGTACTTC.

The chain combines TRBV2 with TRBJ2-5; 8 positions agree with TRBD2. Germline V gives CDR1 SNHLY, CDR2 FYNNEI. The junction had 5 bases not matched to a gene; V was cut back by 7 bases and J by 4 bases. CDR3 length: 13 amino acids. The CDR3 DNA is TGTGCCAGCAACGTAGCGGGGAGAGAGACCCAGTACTTC. Amino acids: CASNVAGRETQYF.

The sample holds one count of this clone. The chain is built from TRBV6-5 and TRBJ1-1; 8 bases match TRBD1. V was pared by 7 bases and J by 6 bases, with 7 bases of the junction left unmatched. Germline loops: CDR1 MNHEY, CDR2 SVGAGI. CDR3 length: 13 amino acids. The CDR3 loop reads CASTPGQGSEAFF. The CDR3 bases are TGTGCCAGCACGCCAGGACAGGGTTCTGAAGCTTTCTTT.

The chain joins TRBV12-3 or TRBV12-4 to TRBJ2-2; no reliable D call. The CDR3 contains 13 residues. Trimming took 3 bases from V and 7 from J, leaving 9 bases between them. CDR3 sequence (DNA): TGTGCCAGCAGTTTTACAGTAATCGGGGAGCTGTTTTTT. Its translation is CASSFTVIGELFF.

Here the CDR3 DNA reads TGTGCCAGCAGCTTAACTAGGGACTTCGGGACCCAGTACTTC. Translating gives CASSLTRDFGTQYF. J is TRBJ2-5 and V is TRBV13; possibly TRBD2 for D (6 bases). This CDR3 spans 14 amino acids. V lost 2 bases and J 7 bases, leaving 14 bases between the germline ends. Germline V gene lookup returns CDR1 PRHDT and CDR2 FYEKMQ (reference sequence).

The V call is TRBV2, the J call TRBJ1-3; TRBD1 is a possible D gene (6 bases). This CDR3 contains 15 residues. The V end was cut by 7 bases, the J end by 0 bases, with 13 bases between. CDR1 is SNHLY and CDR2 is FYNNEI in the germline V gene. The CDR3 region is CASIPDRTSGNTIYF. The CDR3 DNA sequence: TGTGCCAGCATCCCAGACAGGACCTCTGGAAACACCATATATTTT.

This chain links TRBV7-9 with TRBJ2-2, with 9 bases lining up with TRBD1. The CDR3 has 19 amino acids. Germline assignment: CDR1 SEHNR and CDR2 FQNEAQ (reference sequence). Losses at the gene ends were 4 bases for V and 0 bases for J; bases not matched to a gene: 12. The CDR3 protein is CASSSSRVGQGTNTGELFF. Here the CDR3 DNA reads TGTGCCAGCAGCTCTTCTCGGGTGGGACAGGGAACGAACACCGGGGAGCTGTTTTTT.

This chain links TRBV18 with TRBJ2-3; TRBD1 agrees at 10 bases. The germline V gene encodes CDR1 KGHSH and CDR2 LQKENI. The CDR3 has 15 amino acids. V was clipped by 2 bases and J by 4 bases; unmatched bases: 3. This chain's CDR3 is CASSPGTGAADTQYF. CDR3 nucleotide sequence: TGTGCCAGCTCACCAGGGACAGGGGCAGCAGATACGCAGTATTTT.

This chain uses TRBV15 with TRBJ2-3; 9 nucleotides agree with TRBD2. This CDR3 is 14 amino acids long. Trimming cost V 6 bases and J 1 base; bases outside gene matches: 2. Germline assignment: CDR1 LNHNV and CDR2 YYDKDF (reference sequence). CDR3 nucleotide sequence: TGTGCCACCAGTTTAGCGGGGGGCACAGATACGCAGTATTTT. Translated: CATSLAGGTDTQYF.